Reported below is one T cell receptor beta chain. Its matching antigen is unknown. Definition of naive CD8+ T cells rested on a CD45RO-CCR7+CD27+CD95- profile. This sample is part of a study of CXCR3-negative and CXCR3-positive naive CD8 T cells. Study-level results: TRBV-TRBJ usage was similar across naive CXCR3 subsets but distinct in memory cells. CXCR3-positive naive cells had more hydrophobic TRB CDR3s than CXCR3-negative naive cells.

CDR1 and CDR2 (germline): SEHNR, FQNEAQ (reference sequence). The CDR3 extends over 15 amino acids. UMI-labeled 5' RACE TRB cDNA libraries were prepared from the cells. For each CDR3 protein, TCRdb gives one entry from its re-call of the 5' RACE reads, without DNA. This repertoire includes some 150,000 distinct CDR3 sequences. Material for sequencing was naive CXCR3+ CD8+ T cells from blood. As for subset: CD45RO-CCR7+CD27+CD95- naive CD8+ T cells expressing CXCR3 (TNR3+). V usage is TRBV7-9 and J usage is TRBJ2-4; with no DNA, the TCRdb D assignment of TRBD1 cannot be verified. This clonotype originated in a human donor in good health. Some clones in this sample may be carry-over from other donors' samples. The CDR3 spells CASSWTRDRGDIQYF.